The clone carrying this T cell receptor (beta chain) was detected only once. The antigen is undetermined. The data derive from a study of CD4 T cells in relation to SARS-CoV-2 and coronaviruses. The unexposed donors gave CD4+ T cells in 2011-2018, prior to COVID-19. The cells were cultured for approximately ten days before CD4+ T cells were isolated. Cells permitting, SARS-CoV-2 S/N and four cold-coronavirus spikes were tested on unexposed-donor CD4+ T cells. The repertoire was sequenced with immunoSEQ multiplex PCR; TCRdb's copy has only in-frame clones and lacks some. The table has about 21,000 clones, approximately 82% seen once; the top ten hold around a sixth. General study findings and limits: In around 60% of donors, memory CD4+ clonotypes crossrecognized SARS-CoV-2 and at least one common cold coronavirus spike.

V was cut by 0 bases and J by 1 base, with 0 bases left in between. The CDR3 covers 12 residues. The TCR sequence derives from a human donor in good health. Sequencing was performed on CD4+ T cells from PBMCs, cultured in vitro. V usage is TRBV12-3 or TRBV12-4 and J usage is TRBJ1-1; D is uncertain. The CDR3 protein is CASSLANTEAFF. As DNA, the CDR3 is TGTGCCAGCAGTTTAGCGAACACTGAAGCTTTCTTT.